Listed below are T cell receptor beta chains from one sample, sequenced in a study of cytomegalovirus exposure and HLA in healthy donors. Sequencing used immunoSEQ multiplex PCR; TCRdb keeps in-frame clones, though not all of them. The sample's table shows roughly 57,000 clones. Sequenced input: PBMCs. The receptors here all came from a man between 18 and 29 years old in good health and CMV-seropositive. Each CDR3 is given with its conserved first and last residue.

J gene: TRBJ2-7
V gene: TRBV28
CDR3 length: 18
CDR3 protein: CASSFNNWDSLGSYEQYF

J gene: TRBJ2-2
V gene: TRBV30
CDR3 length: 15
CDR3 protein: CAWSRLAGLTGELFF

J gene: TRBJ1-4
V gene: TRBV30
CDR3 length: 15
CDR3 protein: CAWSSFDRGSSELFF

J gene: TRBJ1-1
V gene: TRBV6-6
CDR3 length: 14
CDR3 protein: CASSNGQGRMEAFF

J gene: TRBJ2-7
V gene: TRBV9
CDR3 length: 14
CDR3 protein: CASSPSGLFYEQYF

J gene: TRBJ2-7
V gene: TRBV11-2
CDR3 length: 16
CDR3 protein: CASSVGLAGVPYEQYF

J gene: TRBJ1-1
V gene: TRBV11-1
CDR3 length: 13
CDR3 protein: CASSRGGGPEAFF

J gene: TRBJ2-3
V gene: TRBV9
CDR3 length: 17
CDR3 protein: CASSPHDIGSYTDTQYF

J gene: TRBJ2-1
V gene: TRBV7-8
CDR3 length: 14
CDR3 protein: CASSLQGQLGEQFF

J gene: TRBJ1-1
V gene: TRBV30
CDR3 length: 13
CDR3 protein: CAWSVISNTEAFF